This T cell receptor (beta chain) is from a study of shared T cell receptors in the human thymus. Some clones are missing from TCRdb's copy, which holds only in-frame ones; the method was immunoSEQ multiplex PCR. The table shows about 380,000 clones, with 85% to 95% occurring only once. The CDR3 is 12 amino acids. Trimming shortened V by 6 bases and J by 3 bases, and 7 bases separated the two germline ends. Germline CDR1 ENHRY, CDR2 SYGVKD. The receptor's source is a human donor. The specimen was thymocytes. The chain links TRBV10-3 to TRBJ2-3; D ambiguous. The CDR3 protein is CAIRDPTDTQYF. DNA for the CDR3: TGTGCCATCAGGGATCCTACAGATACGCAGTATTTT.